The table lists the clone carrying this T cell receptor (beta chain) with a few counts. No antigen is known for it. MiXCR, run by TCRdb on the PCR reads, gives a single entry per CDR3 protein. This table has hundreds of thousands of distinct CDR3 sequences, 24% appearing once. There are 15 residues in the CDR3. Germline CDR1 is GTSNPN and CDR2 is SVGIG (reference sequence). The J segment lost 2 bases and the V segment lost 5 bases, leaving 11 bases of the junction unmatched. The data derive from a study of molecular identifiers for immune sequencing clone quantification. Points from the study as a whole: Whereas naive cells kept under 1% of molecules in clones above 20 RNA copies, such clones held over 97% in effectors.

The source is a human donor in good health. Some libraries in this study had Jurkat cell RNA spiked in. The sample consisted of naive CD8+ T cells from blood, with Jurkat cell RNA spiked in. Subset defined: FACS-sorted CD8+CD4-CCR7+CD45RA+ naive T cells. The chain is built from TRBV30 and TRBJ2-7, with TRBD1 identical over 8 bases. The CDR3 protein is CAWGQGGSLPYEQYF. In DNA form, the CDR3 reads TGTGCCTGGGGACAGGGAGGTTCCTTACCCTACGAGCAGTACTTC. The full variable domain, its missing parts supplied by reference TRBV30 and TRBJ2-7, is SQTIHQWPATLVQPVGSPLSLECTVEGTSNPNLYWYRQAAGRGLQLLFYSVGIGQISSEVPQNLSASRPQDRQFILSSKKLLLSDSGFYLCAWGQGGSLPYEQYFGPGTRLTVT.